This T cell receptor (beta chain) was captured in a study of cytomegalovirus exposure and HLA in healthy donors. The CDR3 contains 12 residues. V was clipped by 4 bases and J by 9 bases; unmatched bases: 5. Germline values: CDR1 GTSNPN, CDR2 SVGIG (reference sequence). The table came from immunoSEQ multiplex PCR; TCRdb's copy has only in-frame clones and leaves some out. The sample holds some 150,000 clones, about 94% seen once. The donors belonged to the 120-subject validation cohort, separate from the roughly 600-subject first cohort. The receptor was derived from a man aged 18 to 30 in good health and CMV-seropositive. The chain recombines TRBV30 with TRBJ1-5; 8 bases fit TRBD1. The sequencing input was PBMCs. CDR3 protein: CAWNTGTGPQHF. The CDR3 nucleotides are TGTGCCTGGAATACCGGGACAGGGCCCCAGCATTTT.